The clone carrying this T cell receptor (beta chain) was detected many times. These data come from a study of low-dose radiotherapy and immunotherapy resistance in tumors. Study in general: Intravenous nivolumab 240 mg every two weeks plus ipilimumab 1 mg/kg every six weeks was given to patients. Participants were given intravenous cyclophosphamide 200 mg/m2 every two weeks, one day before radiation and immunotherapy.

The length of the CDR3 is 13 residues. Germline V gives CDR1 MDHEN, CDR2 SYDVKM. The ends were cut back, 10 bases at V and 2 bases at J, with 15 bases in the middle. TRAV- and TRBV-specific primers were used for first-strand cDNA, which covered alpha and beta chains. Both a constant-region primer and a V-primer adapter served to amplify TCRs across around 20 PCR cycles. TCRdb redid the calling of the reads with MiXCR, one entry per CDR3 protein. This sample has 85,000 to 100,000 distinct CDR3 sequences; 8% to 10% occur once, and the top ten carry around 0.97%. Time point noted: before trial treatment. The patients who were eligible all carried advanced solid tumors that lacked tumor-infiltrating lymphocytes, meaning the tumors were TIL-negative.

The chain is built from TRBV28 and TRBJ2-7; D gene unclear. Sample: PBMCs, taken before treatment. This sequence originates from a male donor with prostate cancer. The CDR3 nucleotides read TGTGCCACCGTTTCGACGCCAACCTACGAGCAGTACTTC. Translation gives CATVSTPTYEQYF.